This TCR beta chain derives from a study of T-cell reconstitution after alpha-beta-depleted transplantation in children. Unique molecular identifiers featured in how the TCRbeta library was prepared. Each CDR3 protein gets one entry after TCRdb re-called the PCR reads with MiXCR. The sample has more than 200,000 distinct CDR3 sequences, more than 20% seen once; the top ten hold roughly 2.6%. In the case of this clonotype: What it recognizes is unknown.

Germline CDR1 is SGHDN and CDR2 is FVKESK. V lost 3 bases to trimming and J lost 5 bases, with 10 bases between them. The CDR3 is 14 amino acids. Points from the study as a whole: One year post-transplant, T-cell counts and diversity were largely derived from T cells produced anew. Surviving thymic progenitors and recipient T cells were the source of high TCRbeta diversity at day 60 in some patients.

This sequence originates from a girl aged 2-9 years with Fanconi anemia, due to receive a stem cell transplant. The chain has TRBV14 and TRBJ2-2, with a tentative D call TRBD2 (6 bases). The sample here was PBMCs, taken before TCRalphabeta/CD19-depleted stem cell transplant. The CDR3 here is CASSQTRGTGELFF. The DNA for the CDR3 is TGTGCCAGCAGCCAGACTAGAGGGACCGGGGAGCTGTTTTTT.